One and the same sample provided the 31 T cell receptor beta chains below, sequenced in a study of shared clonotypes between healthy human individuals. Method: immunoSEQ multiplex PCR; TCRdb's copy keeps in-frame clones and lacks some. The table includes some 2.1 million clones, about 95% detected once. Naive CD8 cells lacked CD45RO, underwent positive selection for CCR7 and left out terminally differentiated effector memory CD45RA+ cells. Sequencing was done on a sample of naive CD8+ T cells sorted from blood. The source of these receptors is a man younger than 35 in good health.

The V gene is TRBV7-9, the J gene TRBJ2-2; D gene unclear. There are 14 residues in the CDR3. V gave up 2 bases and J gave up 8 bases, with 12 bases separating them. From germline, CDR1 is SEHNR and CDR2 FQNEAQ (reference sequence). This CDR3 reads CASSLSPGRGELFF. The CDR3 region has the DNA TGTGCCAGCAGCTTAAGCCCGGGCAGGGGGGAGCTGTTTTTT.

On this clone itself: In the same sample, other DNA sequences code for this CDR3. The chain recombines TRBV29-1 with TRBJ2-1; a weak D match, TRBD2 (6 bases). This CDR3 comprises 11 residues. From germline, CDR1 is SQVTM and CDR2 ANQGSEA. V was clipped by 6 bases and J by 8 bases, with 11 bases between them. CDR3 loop: CSVRDSYEQFF. Here the CDR3 DNA reads TGCAGCGTCCGGGACTCCTATGAGCAGTTCTTC.

This sequence joins TRBV7-8 and TRBJ2-7; D possibly corresponds to TRBD2 (5 bases). Trimming shortened V by 1 base and J by 6 bases, and 10 bases separated the two germline ends. Germline V lookup: CDR1 SGHVS, CDR2 FQNEAQ. This CDR3 contains 13 residues. Here the CDR3 reads CASSLGPGGEQYF. CDR3 coding DNA: TGTGCCAGCAGCTTAGGTCCAGGAGGCGAGCAGTACTTC.

The gene calls are TRBV5-1 and TRBJ2-7, with D maybe TRBD1 (6 bases). The CDR3 has 16 amino acids. Trimming took off 5 bases at V and 3 bases at J, with 21 bases between the two ends. CDR1 SGHRS and CDR2 YFSETQ come from the germline V gene. CDR3 amino acids: CASSPTGPSPLYEQYF. CDR3 DNA sequence: TGCGCCAGCAGTCCGACAGGTCCCTCTCCTCTCTACGAGCAGTACTTC. Full variable domain (remainder filled in from reference TRBV5-1 and TRBJ2-7): KAGVTQTPRYLIKTRGQQVTLSCSPISGHRSVSWYQQTPGQGLQFLFEYFSETQRNKGNFPGRFSGRQFSNSRSEMNVSTLELGDSALYLCASSPTGPSPLYEQYFGPGTRLTVT.

This chain uses TRBV30 with TRBJ2-2; the match to TRBD2 covers 10 bases. The junction had 12 bases not matched to a gene; V was cut back by 3 bases and J by 5 bases. The CDR3 length is 17 residues. Germline V gene sequence: CDR1 GTSNPN, CDR2 SVGIG (reference sequence). The CDR3 DNA sequence: TGTGCCTGGAGGAGGACTAGCGGATTTCCCGGAACCGGGGAGCTGTTTTTT. It translates to CAWRRTSGFPGTGELFF.

CDR3 sequence reads: CARTRDSYGYTF. The CDR3 DNA sequence: TGTGCCAGGACCCGGGACAGCTATGGCTACACCTTC. The V call is TRBV2, the J call TRBJ1-2; TRBD1 aligns across 7 bases. CDR3 length: 12 residues. The trim removed 9 bases at V and 4 bases at J, leaving 5 bases unmatched. CDR1 SNHLY and CDR2 FYNNEI come from the germline V gene.

Remarks on this clone: This specimen includes other DNA sequences encoding the same CDR3. This chain joins TRBV9 and TRBJ2-1, with 8 positions matching TRBD2. V shed 7 bases and J 6 bases; nucleotides not matched to a gene: 6. Germline V gene lookup returns CDR1 SGDLS and CDR2 YYNGEE. CDR3 size: 13 residues. CDR3 sequence reads: CASSGTSGNEQFF. The CDR3 DNA reads TGTGCCAGCTCCGGGACTAGTGGCAATGAGCAGTTCTTC.

The DNA of the CDR3 is TGTGCCAGCAGCGTTCCACTAGCGGGAGGGGAAGATACGCAGTATTTT. This gives the protein CASSVPLAGGEDTQYF. J is TRBJ2-3 and V is TRBV9; 13 bases are a match to TRBD2. This CDR3 has 16 residues. Trimming cost V 2 bases and J 5 bases; bases outside gene matches: 5. CDR1 is SGDLS and CDR2 is YYNGEE in the germline V gene.

The DNA for the CDR3 is TGTGCCAGCAGCCCACGGGATAATCAGCCCCAGCATTTT. It specifies CASSPRDNQPQHF. This rearrangement joins TRBV11-3 to TRBJ1-5; D gene ambiguous. Trimming took 5 bases from V and 4 from J, leaving 9 bases between them. This CDR3 spans 13 amino acids. Per germline, CDR1 SGHNT and CDR2 YENEEA.

This chain uses TRBV6-6 with TRBJ2-2; tentatively, D is TRBD1 (6 bases). V lost 6 bases and J 8 bases, leaving 10 bases between the germline ends. CDR1 is MNHNY, CDR2 SVGAGI, per germline (reference sequence). The CDR3 sequence is 12 residues long. CDR3 region: CASRPGEGELFF. CDR3 in DNA: TGTGCCAGCAGGCCAGGGGAAGGGGAGCTGTTTTTT.

Note on this clone: Other DNA sequences within the sample encode an identical CDR3. The rearrangement uses TRBV27 and TRBJ1-6; D remains unclear. Germline V gives CDR1 MNHEY, CDR2 SMNVEV (reference sequence). The V gene lost 6 bases and the J gene lost 0 bases, with 6 bases spanning the gap. The length of the CDR3 is 14 residues. CDR3: CASRLSSYNSPLHF. The DNA for the CDR3 is TGTGCCAGCAGATTAAGCTCCTATAATTCACCCCTCCACTTT.

V and J are TRBV28 and TRBJ1-3, with TRBD1 matching 7 bases. Germline CDR1 reads MDHEN; CDR2 reads SYDVKM. CDR3 length: 18 residues. V lost 7 bases to trimming and J lost 0 bases; unmatched junction nucleotides: 15. This CDR3 reads CASKLTGTDYFSGNTIYF. The CDR3 nucleotides are TGTGCCAGCAAATTAACCGGGACAGACTACTTCTCTGGAAACACCATATATTTT.

The CDR3 DNA is TGTGCCAGCAGTAGCCGGGACGTTGCAACTAATGAAAAACTGTTTTTT. Amino acids: CASSSRDVATNEKLFF. V and J are TRBV28 and TRBJ1-4, with a possible D match to TRBD1 (5 bases). The V end lost 5 bases, the J end lost 0 bases, and 13 bases lay between the germline ends. Germline values: CDR1 MDHEN, CDR2 SYDVKM. The CDR3 sequence is 16 residues long.

The CDR3 loop is CAWSVVSGEQYF. CDR3 nucleotides: TGTGCCTGGAGTGTTGTGTCGGGGGAGCAGTACTTC. This chain uses TRBV30 with TRBJ2-7; possible D gene TRBD2, 5 bases. In germline, CDR1 is GTSNPN, CDR2 SVGIG (reference sequence). The V end lost 0 bases, the J end lost 7 bases, and 10 bases lay between the germline ends. There are 12 residues in the CDR3.

The chain couples TRBV7-8 to TRBJ1-2; no firm D call. CDR1 is SGHVS, CDR2 FQNEAQ, per germline. V was trimmed by 5 bases and J by 4 bases, leaving 11 bases between them. The CDR3 runs to 13 residues. This CDR3 reads CASSPGEGYGYTF. CDR3 DNA: TGTGCCAGCAGCCCCGGGGAGGGCTATGGCTACACCTTC.

The genes are TRBV6-5 and TRBJ1-4; no reliable D call. Trimming cost V 0 bases and J 4 bases, with 9 bases left between them. The CDR3 is 15 residues long. The germline V gene encodes CDR1 MNHEY and CDR2 SVGAGI. DNA for the CDR3: TGTGCCAGCAGTTACTCGCACGGCCTTAATGAAAAACTGTTTTTT. It specifies CASSYSHGLNEKLFF.

J is TRBJ2-7 and V is TRBV5-1, with a weak D call TRBD2 (6 bases). V was trimmed by 2 bases and J by 5 bases, leaving 20 bases between them. The germline V gene encodes CDR1 SGHRS and CDR2 YFSETQ. The CDR3 sequence is 16 residues long. The CDR3 here is CASSLKGREPLDEQYF. The DNA for the CDR3 is TGCGCCAGCAGCTTAAAAGGACGGGAGCCCTTAGACGAGCAGTACTTC.

This chain joins TRBV2 and TRBJ2-5, with TRBD2 matching over 9 bases. The CDR3 totals 16 residues. Germline V CDR1 and CDR2: SNHLY, FYNNEI. V lost 6 bases, J lost 5 bases, and 13 bases stayed unmatched. CDR3 in amino acids: CASRYSGGDPHETQYF. CDR3 nucleotides: TGTGCCAGCAGATATAGCGGGGGAGACCCCCATGAGACCCAGTACTTC.

For this clone: The sample contains more than one DNA sequence encoding this CDR3. J is TRBJ2-1 and V is TRBV7-9, with D perhaps matching TRBD1 (5 bases). Trimming cost V 0 bases and J 4 bases, with 10 bases left between them. This CDR3 contains 15 residues. Germline values: CDR1 SEHNR, CDR2 FQNEAQ (reference sequence). CDR3 bases: TGTGCCAGCAGCTTAGCAGGGGTGGGATACAATGAGCAGTTCTTC. This codes for CASSLAGVGYNEQFF.

This chain links TRBV7-6 with TRBJ1-1; 9 nucleotides agree with TRBD1. The germline V gene encodes CDR1 SGHVS and CDR2 FNYEAQ. The V and J ends lost 1 base and 5 bases, in that order; junction bases with no gene match: 2. The CDR3 consists of 14 residues. CDR3 DNA sequence: TGTGCCAGCAGCTTAGAGACAGGGGGGACTGAAGCTTTCTTT. This translates into CASSLETGGTEAFF. The full variable domain, in which reference TRBV7-6 and TRBJ1-1 provide the parts outside the CDR3, is GAGVSQSPRYKVTKRGQDVALRCDPISGHVSLYWYRQALGQGPEFLTYFNYEAQQDKSGLPNDRFSAERPEGSISTLTIQRTEQRDSAMYRCASSLETGGTEAFFGQGTRLTVV.

The V call is TRBV7-9, the J call TRBJ2-3; tentative D call: TRBD1 (7 bases). The CDR3 sequence is 15 residues long. Per germline, CDR1 SEHNR and CDR2 FQNEAQ (reference sequence). Trimming removed 5 bases at V and 0 bases at J, with 12 bases between. DNA for the CDR3: TGTGCCAGCAGCGCGGGACAGCTTAGCACAGATACGCAGTATTTT. Its protein product is CASSAGQLSTDTQYF.

The chain recombines TRBV2 with TRBJ2-5; TRBD2 agrees at 8 bases. V gave up 3 bases and J gave up 5 bases; unmatched junction bases: 2. The length of the CDR3 is 13 residues. Looked up from germline, CDR1 is SNHLY and CDR2 is FYNNEI. The CDR3 protein is CASSEPGGETQYF. CDR3 bases: TGTGCCAGCAGTGAGCCGGGGGGGGAGACCCAGTACTTC.

This sequence joins TRBV6-1 and TRBJ2-7, with D tentatively TRBD1 (6 bases). This CDR3 is built from 14 residues. V was clipped by 5 bases and J by 3 bases, with 14 bases between them. CDR1 and CDR2 from the germline V gene are MNHNS and SASEGT. DNA of the CDR3: TGTGCCAGCAGTTTAAAAGGGACATACTACGAGCAGTACTTC. Translation: CASSLKGTYYEQYF.

V and J are TRBV13 and TRBJ1-6; possibly TRBD1 for D (6 bases). Trimming pared 5 bases from V and 7 bases from J, leaving 12 bases between. CDR1 and CDR2 from the germline V gene are PRHDT and FYEKMQ (reference sequence). This CDR3 is built from 14 residues. CDR3 loop: CASSPPGANSPLHF. The CDR3 DNA reads as TGTGCCAGCAGCCCGCCAGGGGCCAATTCACCCCTCCACTTT.

The chain couples TRBV25-1 to TRBJ2-1; the D gene is possibly TRBD1 (6 bases). Per the germline V gene, CDR1 is MGHDK and CDR2 is SYGVNS. CDR3 length equals 15 residues. V was trimmed by 3 bases and J by 5 bases, leaving 14 bases between them. CDR3 DNA sequence: TGTGCCAGCAGTGACCCCGGGACAAATCACAATGAGCAGTTCTTC. As protein: CASSDPGTNHNEQFF.

The chain employs TRBV27 and TRBJ1-1; a weak D match, TRBD1 (6 bases). The CDR3 length is 12 residues. Trimming took 5 bases from V and 7 from J, leaving 11 bases between them. Germline V lookup: CDR1 MNHEY, CDR2 SMNVEV (reference sequence). The CDR3 coding sequence is TGTGCCAGCAGTACAGGGACTCTTGAAGCTTTCTTT. Amino acid sequence: CASSTGTLEAFF.

The gene calls are TRBV7-9 and TRBJ2-1; no clear D gene. This CDR3 region has 16 residues. V was shortened by 1 base and J by 5 bases, with 15 bases between the two germline ends. Germline V lookup: CDR1 SEHNR, CDR2 FQNEAQ (reference sequence). The CDR3 DNA follows: TGTGCCAGCAGCTTAGTGGGGTATCGAAATGACAATGAGCAGTTCTTC. Translating gives CASSLVGYRNDNEQFF.

The chain recombines TRBV7-3 with TRBJ2-1, with 9 nucleotides matching TRBD1. The CDR3 is 14 residues long. V was clipped by 4 bases and J by 8 bases; unmatched bases: 6. The V gene's germline CDR1 is SGHTA and CDR2 FQGTGA. The CDR3 DNA reads TGTGCCAGCAGCTCACAGGGGGCTGGCGATGAGCAGTTCTTC. Encoded protein: CASSSQGAGDEQFF.

CDR3 in DNA: TGTGCCAGCAGTTTAAGGGGGGTGACAAGTATCTACGAGCAGTACTTC. This translates into CASSLRGVTSIYEQYF. The chain is built from TRBV28 and TRBJ2-7; D may be TRBD1 or TRBD2 (6 bases each). Trimming shortened V by 2 bases and J by 3 bases, and 17 bases separated the two germline ends. Per the germline V gene, CDR1 is MDHEN and CDR2 is SYDVKM. There are 16 residues in the CDR3.

The chain carries TRBV7-2 and TRBJ2-5, with a possible D match to TRBD2 (6 bases). Germline V CDR1 and CDR2: SGHTA, FQGNSA. The CDR3 loop spans 13 amino acids. The ends were cut back, 3 bases at V and 3 bases at J, with 8 bases in the middle. The CDR3 sequence is CASSFSSEETQYF. For the CDR3, the DNA is TGTGCCAGCAGCTTCTCTAGCGAAGAGACCCAGTACTTC.

This rearrangement joins TRBV4-3 to TRBJ1-2; 10 bases are a match to TRBD1. Germline V gene lookup returns CDR1 LGHNA and CDR2 YSLEER. Trimming took 5 bases from V and 6 from J; bases not matched to a gene: 6. This CDR3 spans 14 amino acids. CDR3 residues: CASSADRGDHGYTF. The CDR3 DNA follows: TGCGCCAGCAGCGCGGACAGGGGGGATCATGGCTACACCTTC.